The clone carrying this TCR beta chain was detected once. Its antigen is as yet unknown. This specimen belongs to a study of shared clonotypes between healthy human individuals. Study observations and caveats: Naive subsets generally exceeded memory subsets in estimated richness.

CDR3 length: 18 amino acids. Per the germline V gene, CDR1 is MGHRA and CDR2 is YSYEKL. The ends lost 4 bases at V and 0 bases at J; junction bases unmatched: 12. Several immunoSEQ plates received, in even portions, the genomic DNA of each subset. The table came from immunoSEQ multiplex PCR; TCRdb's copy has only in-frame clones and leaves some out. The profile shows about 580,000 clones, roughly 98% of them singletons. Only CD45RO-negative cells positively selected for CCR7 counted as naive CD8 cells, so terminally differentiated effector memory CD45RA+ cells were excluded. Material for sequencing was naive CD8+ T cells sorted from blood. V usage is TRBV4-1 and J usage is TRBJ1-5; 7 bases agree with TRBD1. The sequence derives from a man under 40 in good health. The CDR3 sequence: CASSPGTDLLDSNQPQHF. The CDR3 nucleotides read TGCGCCAGCAGCCCGGGGACAGACCTTTTAGATAGCAATCAGCCCCAGCATTTT.